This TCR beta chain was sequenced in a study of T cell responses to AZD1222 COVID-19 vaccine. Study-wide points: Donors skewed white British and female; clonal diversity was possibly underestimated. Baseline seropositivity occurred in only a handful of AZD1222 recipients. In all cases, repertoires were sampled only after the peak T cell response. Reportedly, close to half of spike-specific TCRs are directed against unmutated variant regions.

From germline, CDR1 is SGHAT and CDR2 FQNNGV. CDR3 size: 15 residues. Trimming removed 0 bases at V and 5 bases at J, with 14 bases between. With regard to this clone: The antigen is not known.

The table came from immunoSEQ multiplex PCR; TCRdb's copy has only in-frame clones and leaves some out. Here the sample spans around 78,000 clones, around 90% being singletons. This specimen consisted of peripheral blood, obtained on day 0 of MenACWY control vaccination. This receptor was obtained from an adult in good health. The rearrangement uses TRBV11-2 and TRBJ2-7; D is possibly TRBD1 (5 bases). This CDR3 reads CASSLDSQGHHEQYF. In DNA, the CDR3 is TGTGCCAGCAGCTTAGATTCCCAGGGTCACCACGAGCAGTACTTC.